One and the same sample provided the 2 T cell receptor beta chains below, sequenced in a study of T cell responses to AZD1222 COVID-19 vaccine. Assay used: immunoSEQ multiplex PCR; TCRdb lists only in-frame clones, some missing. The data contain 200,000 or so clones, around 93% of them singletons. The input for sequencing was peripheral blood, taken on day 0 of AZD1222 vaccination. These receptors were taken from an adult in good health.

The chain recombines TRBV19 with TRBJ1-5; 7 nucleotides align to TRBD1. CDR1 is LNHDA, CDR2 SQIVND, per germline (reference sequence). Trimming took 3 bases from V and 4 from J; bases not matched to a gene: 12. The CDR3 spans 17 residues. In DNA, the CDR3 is TGTGCCAGTAGTATGAGGGACAGCGGTCGTCAAAATCAGCCCCAGCATTTT. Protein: CASSMRDSGRQNQPQHF. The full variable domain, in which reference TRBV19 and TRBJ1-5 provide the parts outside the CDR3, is DGGITQSPKYLFRKEGQNVTLSCEQNLNHDAMYWYRQDPGQGLRLIYYSQIVNDFQKGDIAEGYSVSREKKESFPLTVTSAQKNPTAFYLCASSMRDSGRQNQPQHFGDGTRLSIL.

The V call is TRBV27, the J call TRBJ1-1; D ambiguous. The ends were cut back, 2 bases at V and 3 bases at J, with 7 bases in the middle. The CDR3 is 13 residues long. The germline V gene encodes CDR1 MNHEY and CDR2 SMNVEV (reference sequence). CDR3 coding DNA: TGTGCCAGCAGTTTAGGGCATTACACTGAAGCTTTCTTT. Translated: CASSLGHYTEAFF.